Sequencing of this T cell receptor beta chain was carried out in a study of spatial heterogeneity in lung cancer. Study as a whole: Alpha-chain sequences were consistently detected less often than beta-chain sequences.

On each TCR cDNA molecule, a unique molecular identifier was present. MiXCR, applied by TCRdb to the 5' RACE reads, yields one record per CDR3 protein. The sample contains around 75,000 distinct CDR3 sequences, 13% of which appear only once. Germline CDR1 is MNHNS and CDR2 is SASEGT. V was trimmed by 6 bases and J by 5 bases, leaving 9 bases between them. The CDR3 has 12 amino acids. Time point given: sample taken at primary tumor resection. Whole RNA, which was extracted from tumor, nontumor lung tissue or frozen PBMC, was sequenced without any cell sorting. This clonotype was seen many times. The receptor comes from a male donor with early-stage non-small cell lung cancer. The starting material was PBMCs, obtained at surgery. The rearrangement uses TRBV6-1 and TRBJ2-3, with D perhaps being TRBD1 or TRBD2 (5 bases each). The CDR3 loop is CASRRDGDTQYF. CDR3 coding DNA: TGTGCCAGCAGGAGGGACGGAGATACGCAGTATTTT.